Following are 27 T cell receptor beta chains from one sample sequenced in a study of OX40 agonist ivuxolimab in advanced cancers. TCRdb keeps only in-frame clones here, not all; method: immunoSEQ multiplex PCR. The data contain tens of thousands of clones, around 94% of them seen just once; the ten biggest clones take up 11%. The sample in question was CD4+ or CD8+ T cells sorted from blood, obtained in a trial of the OX40 agonist ivuxolimab. The origin of the receptors is an adult with an advanced solid tumor such as melanoma, head and neck, liver or kidney cancer.

The chain is built from TRBV6-5 and TRBJ2-2; either TRBD1 or TRBD2 may supply D (5 bases each). Trimming cost V 0 bases and J 0 bases, with 8 bases left between them. The CDR3 loop spans 16 amino acids. Germline V lookup: CDR1 MNHEY, CDR2 SVGAGI. Here the CDR3 reads CASSYSTGPNTGELFF. In DNA form, the CDR3 reads TGTGCCAGCAGTTACTCGACGGGGCCGAACACCGGGGAGCTGTTTTTT.

This CDR3 reads CASRMTGGPGEQFF. The CDR3 bases are TGTGCCAGCAGGATGACGGGAGGGCCCGGTGAGCAGTTCTTC. The chain recombines TRBV14 with TRBJ2-1; 8 nucleotides match TRBD2. The J segment lost 9 bases and the V segment lost 6 bases, leaving 10 bases of the junction unmatched. Germline lookup yields CDR1 SGHDN and CDR2 FVKESK. This CDR3 has 14 residues.

V usage is TRBV4-2 and J usage is TRBJ2-1, with D possibly matching TRBD1 (7 bases). Germline V gene sequence: CDR1 LGHNA, CDR2 YNFKEQ. The CDR3 contains 17 residues. V was trimmed by 4 bases and J by 10 bases, leaving 26 bases between them. CDR3 region: CASSLNPSGGFVQEQFF. The CDR3 bases are TGTGCCAGCAGCCTCAATCCCTCAGGGGGGTTCGTTCAAGAGCAGTTCTTC.

In its sample, this clone was seen once. The V call is TRBV29-1, the J call TRBJ2-2; D may be TRBD1 (5 bases). Trimming cost V 3 bases and J 3 bases, with 8 bases left between them. The CDR3 extends over 13 amino acids. Per the germline V gene, CDR1 is SQVTM and CDR2 is ANQGSEA. This chain's CDR3 is CSVEGQDTGELFF. The CDR3 coding sequence is TGCAGCGTTGAGGGGCAGGACACCGGGGAGCTGTTTTTT.

This clone appeared a single time. The chain couples TRBV25-1 to TRBJ2-2; TRBD2 matches at 10 bases. This CDR3 contains 16 residues. The J segment lost 4 bases and the V segment lost 3 bases, leaving 5 bases of the junction unmatched. Germline CDR1 is MGHDK and CDR2 is SYGVNS. The CDR3: CASSELAGVGTGELFF. CDR3 DNA sequence: TGTGCCAGCAGTGAGCTAGCGGGAGTGGGCACCGGGGAGCTGTTTTTT.

The rearrangement links TRBV10-1 to TRBJ1-4; D is perhaps TRBD1 (6 bases). The germline V gene has CDR1 WNHNN and CDR2 SYGVQD (reference sequence). V lost 4 bases, J lost 8 bases, and 14 bases lay in between. This CDR3 region has 14 residues. This CDR3 is CASSGSQGEEKLFF. CDR3 DNA: TGCGCCAGCAGTGGGTCACAGGGTGAGGAAAAACTGTTTTTT.

The chain joins TRBV5-4 to TRBJ1-2, with D perhaps matching TRBD1 (6 bases). Germline CDR1 and CDR2: SGHNT and YYREEE (reference sequence). V lost 4 bases and J lost 8, with 15 bases in between. This CDR3 region has 13 residues. This CDR3 reads CASSTGQFGGYTF. Here the CDR3 DNA reads TGTGCCAGCAGCACCGGACAGTTTGGAGGCTACACCTTC.

The CDR3 reads CASSHSLAGVFHEQYF. CDR3 sequence (DNA): TGCGCCAGCAGCCATTCTCTAGCGGGAGTTTTCCACGAGCAGTACTTC. This sequence joins TRBV4-3 and TRBJ2-7; 10 bases match TRBD2. The germline CDR1 and CDR2 sequences are LGHNA and YSLEER. V dropped 3 bases and J dropped 5; count of bases not matched to a gene: 10. The CDR3 has 16 residues.

The chain has TRBV7-2 and TRBJ1-2; 8 bases match TRBD1. There are 15 residues in the CDR3. Germline values: CDR1 SGHTA, CDR2 FQGNSA. V shed 2 bases, J shed 4 bases, and the junction held 6 bases outside the gene matches. CDR3 in amino acids: CASSLTSGTGYGYTF. Here the CDR3 DNA reads TGTGCCAGCAGCTTAACCTCCGGGACAGGCTATGGCTACACCTTC.

About this clone: The limits of the CDR3 on the DNA are not certain, so only TCRdb's listed CDR3 is given. V usage is TRBV7-3 and J usage is TRBJ2-6; the table calls TRBD1, which could not be checked here. Germline values: CDR1 SGHTA, CDR2 FQGTGA. Both ends counted, the CDR3 spans 17 residues. The CDR3: CASSLAQAYSGANVLTF.

The J gene is TRBJ2-2, the V gene TRBV7-9, with a tentative D call TRBD2 (6 bases). The CDR3 has 17 amino acids. Germline assignment: CDR1 SEHNR and CDR2 FQNEAQ (reference sequence). V lost 1 base to trimming and J lost 2 bases, with 14 bases between them. As DNA, the CDR3 is TGTGCCAGCAGCTTAGTTGGGGCCGGGAGAAACACCGGGGAGCTGTTTTTT. Amino acids: CASSLVGAGRNTGELFF.

This clone appeared once. This chain uses TRBV11-2 with TRBJ2-7; 8 bases line up with TRBD2. The germline V gene has CDR1 SGHAT and CDR2 FQNNGV. CDR3 length: 15 amino acids. With 3 bases clipped from V and 3 bases from J, the junction kept 7 bases outside the gene matches. Here the CDR3 DNA reads TGTGCCAGCAGCTTCTCGGGCGGGAGGTTCTACGAGCAGTACTTC. Protein product: CASSFSGGRFYEQYF. The variable domain in full, with the rest retrieved from reference TRBV11-2 and TRBJ2-7, is EAGVAQSPRYKIIEKRQSVAFWCNPISGHATLYWYQQILGQGPKLLIQFQNNGVVDDSQLPKDRFSAERLKGVDSTLKIQPAKLEDSAVYLCASSFSGGRFYEQYFGPGTRLTVT.

This sequence joins TRBV9 and TRBJ2-3, with D possibly TRBD2 on 6 matching bases. Germline V lookup: CDR1 SGDLS, CDR2 YYNGEE. V was trimmed by 0 bases and J by 6 bases, leaving 17 bases between them. This CDR3 region has 16 residues. DNA for the CDR3: TGTGCCAGCAGCGTAGCGGGCGCGGGTGGGAGGGATACGCAGTATTTT. Translated, it gives CASSVAGAGGRDTQYF.

V usage is TRBV28 and J usage is TRBJ2-3, with D possibly matching TRBD2 (5 bases). The V and J ends lost 7 bases and 3 bases respectively, with 11 bases between them. Germline-derived CDR1 and CDR2 are MDHEN and SYDVKM. The CDR3 contains 13 residues. The CDR3 loop is CASNPRDTDTQYF. The CDR3 DNA is TGTGCCAGCAACCCGAGGGATACAGATACGCAGTATTTT.

This clone has just one count. The chain links TRBV4-1 to TRBJ2-7, with D unresolved. The V gene lost 4 bases and the J gene lost 1 base, with 8 bases spanning the gap. CDR3 length equals 13 residues. The germline V gene has CDR1 MGHRA and CDR2 YSYEKL. Here the CDR3 reads CASSPTTSYEQYF. The CDR3 region has the DNA TGCGCCAGCAGCCCGACGACATCCTACGAGCAGTACTTC.

The rearrangement links TRBV30 to TRBJ2-1; no reliable D call. Germline V gives CDR1 GTSNPN, CDR2 SVGIG (reference sequence). V was shortened by 1 base and J by 10 bases, with 11 bases between the two germline ends. CDR3 size: 12 residues. This CDR3 reads CAWSDNHMEQFF. As DNA, the CDR3 is TGTGCCTGGAGTGATAACCACATGGAGCAGTTCTTC. Combining the CDR3 with reference TRBV30 and TRBJ2-1 gives the whole variable domain SQTIHQWPATLVQPVGSPLSLECTVEGTSNPNLYWYRQAAGRGLQLLFYSVGIGQISSEVPQNLSASRPQDRQFILSSKKLLLSDSGFYLCAWSDNHMEQFFGPGTRLTVL.

This chain links TRBV28 with TRBJ2-7; D ambiguous. The CDR3 sequence is 16 residues long. Trimming took 7 bases from V and 2 from J, leaving 21 bases between them. Germline V gene sequence: CDR1 MDHEN, CDR2 SYDVKM. CDR3 region: CASKPIRPQVTYEQYF. The CDR3 DNA follows: TGTGCCAGCAAGCCCATCCGCCCCCAGGTAACCTACGAGCAGTACTTC.

This chain joins TRBV19 and TRBJ2-3; a weak D match, TRBD2 (5 bases). The V gene's germline CDR1 is LNHDA and CDR2 SQIVND (reference sequence). Trimming took off 0 bases at V and 5 bases at J, with 12 bases between the two ends. The length of the CDR3 is 15 residues. The CDR3 loop reads CASSIDSGKLDTQYF. The CDR3 DNA sequence: TGTGCCAGTAGTATAGATTCGGGGAAATTAGATACGCAGTATTTT. Full variable domain (remainder filled in from reference TRBV19 and TRBJ2-3): DGGITQSPKYLFRKEGQNVTLSCEQNLNHDAMYWYRQDPGQGLRLIYYSQIVNDFQKGDIAEGYSVSREKKESFPLTVTSAQKNPTAFYLCASSIDSGKLDTQYFGPGTRLTVL.

This rearrangement joins TRBV6-6 to TRBJ1-1; D call uncertain. Germline V lookup: CDR1 MNHNY, CDR2 SVGAGI (reference sequence). The CDR3 has 14 residues. Between the trimmed V and J ends, which lost 2 bases and 0 bases, there was a span of 7 bases. The CDR3 nucleotides read TGTGCCAGCAGTTACGCCTCCATGAACACTGAAGCTTTCTTT. It encodes CASSYASMNTEAFF.

The rearrangement uses TRBV19 and TRBJ2-5; D is uncertain. The CDR3 covers 15 residues. Per the germline V gene, CDR1 is LNHDA and CDR2 is SQIVND (reference sequence). Trimming left V 1 base short and J 7 bases short, with 16 bases between. This chain's CDR3 is CASSIGEGYHRTQYF. CDR3 DNA sequence: TGTGCCAGTAGTATAGGGGAAGGGTACCATAGGACCCAGTACTTC.

J is TRBJ2-7 and V is TRBV5-6, with 11 positions matching TRBD2. Losses at the gene ends were 3 bases for V and 3 bases for J; bases not matched to a gene: 5. The CDR3 loop spans 15 amino acids. From germline, CDR1 is SGHDT and CDR2 YYEEEE. The CDR3 loop reads CASSSGTSGLYEQYF. In DNA, the CDR3 is TGTGCCAGCAGCTCCGGGACTAGCGGCCTCTACGAGCAGTACTTC. Full variable domain (rest looked up from reference TRBV5-6 and TRBJ2-7): DAGVTQSPTHLIKTRGQQVTLRCSPKSGHDTVSWYQQALGQGPQFIFQYYEEEERQRGNFPDRFSGHQFPNYSSELNVNALLLGDSALYLCASSSGTSGLYEQYFGPGTRLTVT.

The chain carries TRBV28 and TRBJ1-2; 7 bases match TRBD1. The germline CDR1 and CDR2 sequences are MDHEN and SYDVKM. V gave up 2 bases and J gave up 0 bases; unmatched junction bases: 6. The CDR3 totals 16 residues. The CDR3 region is CASSLLTGITNYGYTF. For the CDR3, the DNA is TGTGCCAGCAGTTTACTGACAGGGATTACTAACTATGGCTACACCTTC.

DNA of the CDR3: TGTGCCAGCAGCGAGGGAGGGGCTAGCTCCTACAATGAGCAGTTCTTC. Its protein is CASSEGGASSYNEQFF. The chain is built from TRBV9 and TRBJ2-1; 7 nucleotides align to TRBD2. V gave up 3 bases and J gave up 0 bases; unmatched junction bases: 6. The germline CDR1 and CDR2 sequences are SGDLS and YYNGEE. This CDR3 region has 16 residues.

The gene calls are TRBV27 and TRBJ2-7; unclear D gene. V shed 3 bases and J shed 1 base, with 7 bases lying between them. The CDR3 is 13 amino acids. Germline assignment: CDR1 MNHEY and CDR2 SMNVEV (reference sequence). The CDR3 region has the DNA TGTGCCAGCAGTTTTTCCCATTCCTACGAGCAGTACTTC. This translates into CASSFSHSYEQYF.

V usage is TRBV11-2 and J usage is TRBJ2-1; a possible D gene is TRBD1 (6 bases). The CDR3 sequence is 16 residues long. In germline, CDR1 is SGHAT, CDR2 FQNNGV. Trimming removed 1 base from V and 1 base from J, with 11 bases in between. The CDR3: CASSLVFRGSYNEQFF. CDR3 in DNA: TGTGCCAGCAGCTTAGTATTCAGGGGTTCCTACAATGAGCAGTTCTTC.

The chain has TRBV27 and TRBJ1-5; 8 bases fit TRBD1. V was clipped by 8 bases and J by 0 bases; unmatched bases: 3. The CDR3 runs 14 residues. Germline CDR1 reads MNHEY; CDR2 reads SMNVEV (reference sequence). CDR3 in DNA: TGTGCCAGCTGGACAGGGTATAGCAATCAGCCCCAGCATTTT. Amino acids: CASWTGYSNQPQHF.

The J gene is TRBJ2-1, the V gene TRBV5-1, with 14 bases lining up with TRBD2. Germline V gene sequence: CDR1 SGHRS, CDR2 YFSETQ. This CDR3 comprises 16 residues. V lost 4 bases, J lost 7 bases, and 7 bases stayed unmatched. The CDR3 nucleotides read TGCGCCAGCAGCGTGACTAGCGGGAGGGCCGGGAATGAGCAGTTCTTC. This gives the protein CASSVTSGRAGNEQFF.